These 10 T cell receptor beta chains were sequenced from one sample in a study of post-analysis software for immune sequencing data. Broader study findings: Comparison of patients with controls showed five TRBV segments more frequent in patients, TRBV5-6, TRBV5-1 and TRBV20-1 among them.

TCR beta cDNA libraries included unique molecular identifiers. TCRdb called the PCR reads again in MiXCR, with one record for every CDR3 protein. The sample contains around 250,000 distinct CDR3 sequences, 35% to 40% of which appear only once. Their antigens are not known. Source material: blood. Every receptor here comes from a girl under 18 with multiple sclerosis.

This clonotype has a count of ten or more. This chain links TRBV19 with TRBJ1-2; the match to TRBD1 covers 10 bases. This CDR3 region has 14 residues. V shed 6 bases and J 6 bases; nucleotides not matched to a gene: 7. Germline V gene lookup returns CDR1 LNHDA and CDR2 SQIVND (reference sequence). The CDR3 bases are TGTGCCAGTAGGGGTTGGGACAGGGGACATGGCTACACCTTC. It codes for CASRGWDRGHGYTF. The whole variable domain, filled in from reference TRBV19 and TRBJ1-2, reads DGGITQSPKYLFRKEGQNVTLSCEQNLNHDAMYWYRQDPGQGLRLIYYSQIVNDFQKGDIAEGYSVSREKKESFPLTVTSAQKNPTAFYLCASRGWDRGHGYTFGSGTRLTVV.

Note on this clonotype: Compared with germline, one end of the junction differs, possibly owing to a read error. The rearrangement links TRBV27 to TRBJ1-1; 11 bases are shared with TRBD1. From germline, CDR1 is MNHEY and CDR2 SMNVEV (reference sequence). The CDR3 extends over 14 amino acids. DNA of the CDR3: TGTGCCAGCAGTGAGGGACAGGGGGACACTAAAGCTTTCTTT. Residues: CASSEGQGDTKAFF.

This clonotype has ten or more counts. J is TRBJ2-5 and V is TRBV6-6; no clear D gene. The CDR3 totals 12 residues. Germline CDR1 is MNHNY and CDR2 is SVGAGI (reference sequence). The V and J ends lost 4 bases and 7 bases respectively, with 10 bases between them. CDR3 in DNA: TGTGCCAGCAGTTTCGATATATCGACCCAGTACTTC. It yields the protein CASSFDISTQYF.

V and J are TRBV2 and TRBJ2-3, with 7 bases identical to TRBD2. Germline lookup yields CDR1 SNHLY and CDR2 FYNNEI. The CDR3 spans 12 residues. Unmatched junction bases numbered 8, after V lost 6 bases and J lost 11 bases. The CDR3 protein is CASRGTTSEQYF. The CDR3, as DNA: TGTGCCAGCAGGGGGACTACCTCGGAGCAGTATTTT.

This clonotype was recorded only once. The genes are TRBV5-1 and TRBJ2-7, with a weak D call TRBD2 (6 bases). The CDR3 totals 12 residues. The V end lost 2 bases, the J end lost 5 bases, and 8 bases lay between the germline ends. Germline loops: CDR1 SGHRS, CDR2 YFSETQ. The CDR3 nucleotides are TGCGCCAGCAGCTTCGGAGGGGACGAGCAGTACTTC. Translating gives CASSFGGDEQYF.

This clonotype was seen repeatedly, ten times or more. The chain is built from TRBV15 and TRBJ2-1; possible D gene TRBD1, 5 bases. The CDR3 is made up of 15 amino acids. Per germline, CDR1 LNHNV and CDR2 YYDKDF (reference sequence). V shed 1 base and J shed 5 bases, with 12 bases lying between them. The CDR3 loop reads CATSRVGLGDNEQFF. The DNA of the CDR3 is TGTGCCACCAGCAGAGTGGGGCTAGGGGACAATGAGCAGTTCTTC.

There are many counts of this clonotype. This chain connects TRBV7-9 to TRBJ2-1; D not resolved. V was cut by 1 base and J by 8 bases, with 6 bases left in between. The CDR3 has 12 amino acids. The germline gives CDR1 SEHNR, CDR2 FQNEAQ (reference sequence). CDR3 DNA: TGTGCCAGCAGCTTAGACTTCGATGAGCAGTTCTTC. Its protein product is CASSLDFDEQFF.

There are a few counts of this clonotype. The chain employs TRBV20-1 and TRBJ1-4; 8 bases line up with TRBD1. The ends lost 3 bases at V and 3 bases at J; junction bases unmatched: 6. The length of the CDR3 is 15 residues. Per germline, CDR1 DFQATT and CDR2 SNEGSKA (reference sequence). CDR3 bases: TGCAGTGCTAGGGACAGGGACGAGGCTAATGAAAAACTGTTTTTT. It is translated as CSARDRDEANEKLFF.

The V call is TRBV6-5, the J call TRBJ2-3; 10 nucleotides align to TRBD2. Germline V gene sequence: CDR1 MNHEY, CDR2 SVGAGI. The junction had 11 bases not matched to a gene; V was cut back by 5 bases and J by 0 bases. CDR3 length: 18 residues. The CDR3 DNA reads TGTGCCAGCAGTCTACAGCGGGGGGGCCTTGATAGCACAGATACGCAGTATTTT. As protein: CASSLQRGGLDSTDTQYF.

This clonotype was counted many times. J is TRBJ2-4 and V is TRBV5-1, with 7 bases identical to TRBD1. Losses at the gene ends were 0 bases for V and 0 bases for J; bases not matched to a gene: 6. The CDR3 consists of 17 residues. Germline CDR1 SGHRS, CDR2 YFSETQ. The CDR3: CASSLEQGIVAKNIQYF. CDR3 DNA sequence: TGCGCCAGCAGCTTGGAACAGGGGATCGTAGCCAAAAACATTCAGTACTTC.